This T cell receptor beta chain stems from a study of cytomegalovirus exposure and HLA in healthy donors. Regarding donors, all were healthy bone marrow donors. Details on this clone: What it binds is unknown.

This CDR3 region has 13 residues. V lost 5 bases and J lost 0, with 5 bases in between. The germline V gene encodes CDR1 MNHEY and CDR2 SMNVEV (reference sequence). Study outcomes and limitations: Roughly uniform depth of sequencing across donors was assumed in presence/absence analyses. As was reported, the HLA-A and HLA-B alleles of most subjects were accurately predicted from TCR beta sequences.

A multiplex PCR was run with 60 Vbeta primers and 13 Jbeta primers. The data were produced by immunoSEQ multiplex PCR, yet TCRdb's version contains in-frame clones alone and is incomplete. Among 100,000 to 150,000 clones, about 80% were seen once, and the ten largest hold 3% to 4%. This chain joins TRBV27 and TRBJ2-1; D not resolved. Sequencing used PBMCs. The source of this sequence is a male donor in good health and CMV-seronegative. The CDR3 sequence: CASSTRSYNEQFF. The CDR3 bases are TGTGCCAGCAGTACGCGCTCCTACAATGAGCAGTTCTTC.